This T cell receptor (beta chain) stems from a study of blood T cell repertoires in COVID-19. The wider study: Samples of COVID-19 (acute and convalescent) were obtained from the United States, Italy and Spain.

This clone was detected only once. This CDR3 has 16 residues. Trimming at V came to 6 bases and at J to 1 base, leaving 11 bases not matched to a gene. Germline CDR1 MDHEN, CDR2 SYDVKM. Only in-frame clones appear in the TCRdb table, and some are missing; sequencing was by immunoSEQ multiplex PCR. The data contain some 200,000 clones, roughly 85% of them seen just once; the ten biggest clones take up about 2.5%. The TCR comes from a woman between 65 and 79 years old with COVID-19, enrolled during active disease. Input material: peripheral blood. The rearrangement joins TRBV28 to TRBJ2-5; TRBD1 matches at 7 bases. The CDR3 protein is CASSPPEAGGQETQYF. CDR3 coding DNA: TGTGCCAGCAGCCCTCCGGAGGCAGGGGGCCAAGAGACCCAGTACTTC.